Given below is one T cell receptor beta chain in context. Its specificity is not known. The data stem from a study of T cells in localized non-small cell lung cancer. General study points: There was an association of higher blood T cell density with longer overall survival. Because only a single region of the tumor was sequenced, heterogeneity remains possible. The study detected a median approximately 57 of the top 100 tumor clones in adjacent lung. Uninvolved adjacent lung, not tumor, had the highest T cell clonality.

Data came from immunoSEQ multiplex PCR; TCRdb stores just in-frame clones and leaves some out. Among around 6,400 clones, under 55% were seen once, and the ten largest hold about 4.1%. Germline-derived CDR1 and CDR2 are GTSNPN and SVGIG (reference sequence). V shed 6 bases and J 2 bases; nucleotides not matched to a gene: 14. The CDR3 extends over 16 amino acids. The chain uses TRBV30 and TRBJ2-3; 7 bases agree with TRBD2. The source of this sequence is a man aged 35-75 years with stage I lung adenocarcinoma. The source material was lymph node tissue, sampled before any cancer treatment. The CDR3 spells CACPRPPAGITDTQYF. In DNA form, the CDR3 reads TGTGCCTGTCCCAGGCCCCCAGCGGGGATCACAGATACGCAGTATTTT.